This is a list of T cell receptor beta chains from one sample in a study of identical twins. TCRdb re-derived calls from the 5' RACE reads in MiXCR, one entry per CDR3 protein. The sample holds roughly 770,000 distinct CDR3 sequences, 15% to 20% seen once. The same specimen was also included in a second study, on T cells expressing NK-cell markers.

The sequenced sample consisted of PBMCs. Receptor source: a woman under 30 in good health. CDR3s include the opening cysteine and the closing phenylalanine or tryptophan. A row's size may be missing; if present it is once, few, many or a size class.

clone_size	j_call	v_call	cdr3_aa
few	TRBJ2-3	TRBV11-2	CASSLGQLPRGQAQYF
NA	TRBJ2-3	TRBV5-1	CASSLDPPTDTQYF
NA	TRBJ2-3	TRBV12-3/TRBV12-4	CASSFIALRRTDTQYF
few	TRBJ2-3	TRBV5-1	CASKGRGGGTDTQYF
few	TRBJ2-7	TRBV20-1	CSARGRIGEQYF
NA	TRBJ2-7	TRBV7-7	CASSFDYRAEQYF
few	TRBJ1-2	TRBV6-2/TRBV6-3	CASSLDWDYGYTF
NA	TRBJ2-7	TRBV29-1	CSVVVGTEQYF
NA	TRBJ2-3	TRBV20-1	CSAGTSGSQDTQYF
few	TRBJ2-4	TRBV15	CATSRVGTGQNIQYF